The T cell receptor (beta chain) described here comes from a study of T cells in tumors after PD-1 blockade. Study-level background: No patient had prior checkpoint blockade, systemic immunosuppression, or radiotherapy within 4 weeks.

The method was immunoSEQ multiplex PCR; TCRdb's version includes in-frame clones alone and lacks a portion of them. The table includes around 34,000 clones, approximately 73% detected once. Per the germline V gene, CDR1 is KGHSH and CDR2 is LQKENI. The CDR3 runs to 14 residues. V was clipped by 0 bases and J by 5 bases, with 10 bases between them. Comments on this clone: The antigen remains unidentified.

Input was roughly 616 ng to 6,500 ng of genomic DNA from tumor or blood. Study findings and constraints: Blood contained about 44% of the tumor's TCR clonotypes.

This receptor was taken from a human donor with basal cell carcinoma. This material consisted of PBMCs, taken after anti-PD-1 treatment. The chain has TRBV18 and TRBJ2-5; D is perhaps TRBD1 (6 bases). The CDR3 sequence is CASSPPGASETQYF. DNA of the CDR3: TGTGCCAGCTCACCACCGGGGGCTTCGGAGACCCAGTACTTC.